This record covers a single TCR beta chain. This sample was included in a study of response to subunit inactivated influenza vaccine. The germline gives CDR1 SGHNT, CDR2 YENEEA. The CDR3 runs to 13 residues. Trimming removed 3 bases at V and 8 bases at J, with 11 bases between. TCRdb used MiXCR to reprocess the RT-PCR reads, holding one entry per CDR3 protein. The repertoire includes about 480,000 distinct CDR3 sequences, approximately 11% of them detected once, and roughly 12% sits in the top ten. The sample in question was PBMCs from blood, obtained 35 to 45 days after vaccination. This sequence originates from a man between 50 and 59 years old who received an inactivated influenza vaccine. The chain carries TRBV11-3 and TRBJ2-1; D remains unclear. Here the CDR3 DNA reads TGTGCCAGCAGCTTGCTGTGGTTCGATGAGCAGTTCTTC. It encodes CASSLLWFDEQFF.